This TCR beta chain was found in a study of CD8+ T cells in alopecia areata. About the research overall: Dosing with tofacitinib proceeded for 6 to 18 months, followed by 6 months off drug. The study's findings and limits: Scalp clonality, together with expanded CD8+ clones among the top 100, fell significantly with tofacitinib. The study found TCR sharing across patients less clear than in mice, possibly for HLA reasons. Scalp lesions, especially in alopecia totalis/universalis, had higher clonality than normal scalp.

Treatment indicated: oral pan-JAK inhibitor, 5-10 mg twice daily. RNA extraction and reverse transcription yielded cDNA as sequencing template. Sequencing used immunoSEQ multiplex PCR; TCRdb keeps in-frame clones, though not all of them. This sample has some 200,000 clones, with roughly 60% found just once. Germline values: CDR1 SNHLY, CDR2 FYNNEI. CDR3 length equals 14 residues. V lost 8 bases and J 0 bases, leaving 10 bases between the germline ends. In its sample, this clone was seen a few times. Its antigen is currently unknown. This clonotype was sampled from a human donor with alopecia areata. The sequenced sample was CD4+ T cells sorted from blood, obtained at week 24, from a patient treated with tofacitinib. The chain links TRBV2 to TRBJ2-2; D unclear. DNA of the CDR3: TGTGCCAGCGCACAGATCGCGAACACCGGGGAGCTGTTTTTT. It yields the protein CASAQIANTGELFF.